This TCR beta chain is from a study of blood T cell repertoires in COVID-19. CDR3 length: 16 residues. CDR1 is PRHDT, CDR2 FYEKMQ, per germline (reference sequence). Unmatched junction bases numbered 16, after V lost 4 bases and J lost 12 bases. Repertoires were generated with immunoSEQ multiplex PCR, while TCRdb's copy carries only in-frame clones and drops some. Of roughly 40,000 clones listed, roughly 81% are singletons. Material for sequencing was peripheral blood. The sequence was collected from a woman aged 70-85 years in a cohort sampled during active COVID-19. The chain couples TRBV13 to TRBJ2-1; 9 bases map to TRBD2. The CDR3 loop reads CASSSLREGLGWVQFF. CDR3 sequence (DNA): TGTGCCAGCAGCTCGCTGCGGGAGGGCCTCGGGTGGGTGCAGTTCTTC. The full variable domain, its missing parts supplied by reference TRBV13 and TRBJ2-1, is AAGVIQSPRHLIKEKRETATLKCYPIPRHDTVYWYQQGPGQDPQFLISFYEKMQSDKGSIPDRFSAQQFSDYHSELNMSSLELGDSALYFCASSSLREGLGWVQFFGPGTRLTVL.